There are a few counts of the clone carrying this TCR beta chain. Its antigen is unknown. TCRdb recomputed calls from the 5' RACE reads with MiXCR, one row per CDR3 protein. The top ten clones hold less than 4% of a sample with 270,000 or so distinct CDR3 sequences, about 8.3% of them seen once. These data come from a study of identical twins. Study-wide points: Abundant cord blood beta clonotypes carried fewer insertions; memory repertoires showed none.

The data were also submitted as part of a second study, on yellow fever vaccine responses in identical twins.

The TCR originated in a young woman in good health. Sequencing used CD8+ T cells sorted from blood.

CDR3: CSAREEGTVPYEQYF. DNA of the CDR3: TGCAGTGCTAGAGAGGAGGGGACAGTTCCGTACGAGCAGTACTTC. The chain carries TRBV20-1 and TRBJ2-7; possibly TRBD1 for D (7 bases). Looked up from germline, CDR1 is DFQATT and CDR2 is SNEGSKA (reference sequence). This CDR3 region has 15 residues. Trimming stripped 0 bases from V and 4 bases from J, with 16 bases between.